Detailed here is one TCR beta chain. Produced via immunoSEQ multiplex PCR; TCRdb's table is partial and in-frame only. The table has 30,000 or so clones, roughly four fifths seen once; the top ten hold 2% to 3%. Germline-derived CDR1 and CDR2 are GTSNPN and SVGIG (reference sequence). The CDR3 consists of 15 residues. Trimming stripped 4 bases from V and 2 bases from J, with 18 bases between. The source of the sample is a study of preoperative IRX-2 immunotherapy in early breast cancer. Treatment given: preoperative locoregional IRX-2 cytokine immunotherapy. Samples came from a phase Ib trial of preoperative locoregional IRX-2 cytokine immunotherapy.

This receptor was taken from a human donor with breast cancer. This material consisted of lymph node tissue, taken from a patient treated with IRX-2 immunotherapy. This chain uses TRBV30 with TRBJ2-7, with D tentatively TRBD1 (6 bases). CDR3 in amino acids: CAWNVPGHIPYEQYF. Written as DNA, the CDR3 is TGTGCCTGGAACGTTCCGGGACATATCCCCTACGAGCAGTACTTC.